The 17 T cell receptor beta chains below come from one sample, sequenced in a study of CD8 T cells in Susac syndrome. The authors reverse transcribed 0.5 to 1 ug RNA with random hexamers. TCRdb processed the immunoSEQ multiplex PCR reads anew with MiXCR; each CDR3 protein has one entry. The sample shows 150,000 to 200,000 distinct CDR3 sequences, just under 95% of them seen only once. What was sequenced was CD4+ T cells from PBMCs. These receptors all come from a human donor in good health.

V and J are TRBV6-5 and TRBJ2-7; D is uncertain. Germline-derived CDR1 and CDR2 are MNHEY and SVGAGI. The CDR3 has 18 residues. V gave up 0 bases and J gave up 2 bases, with 20 bases separating them. CDR3: CASSYSGLRTPKAYEQYF. The DNA of the CDR3 is TGTGCCAGCAGTTACTCGGGCCTCCGTACCCCCAAAGCCTACGAGCAGTACTTC.

V usage is TRBV3-1 and J usage is TRBJ2-5; D uncertain. Germline V gives CDR1 LGHDT, CDR2 YNNKEL (reference sequence). The germline V and J ends were trimmed by 4 bases and 1 base, with 16 bases remaining between them. The length of the CDR3 is 16 residues. Here the CDR3 reads CASSLIPAGPQETQYF. The DNA of the CDR3 is TGTGCCAGCAGCCTCATCCCGGCAGGCCCCCAAGAGACCCAGTACTTC.

The chain carries TRBV5-1 and TRBJ2-2; no clear D gene. CDR1 and CDR2 (germline): SGHRS, YFSETQ. The V and J ends lost 0 bases and 0 bases respectively, with 3 bases between them. CDR3 length: 14 amino acids. DNA for the CDR3: TGCGCCAGCAGCTTGGGTTCGAACACCGGGGAGCTGTTTTTT. Translation gives CASSLGSNTGELFF.

The gene calls are TRBV18 and TRBJ2-7, with D possibly TRBD1 on 6 matching bases. The CDR3 runs to 16 residues. CDR1 KGHSH and CDR2 LQKENI come from the germline V gene. Trimming removed 3 bases at V and 2 bases at J, with 17 bases between. The CDR3 loop is CASSPGSMDSPYEQYF. CDR3 coding DNA: TGTGCCAGCTCACCTGGATCAATGGACAGCCCCTACGAGCAGTACTTC.

This chain connects TRBV7-2 to TRBJ2-3; D is ambiguous. Trimming took off 0 bases at V and 1 base at J, with 5 bases between the two ends. This CDR3 comprises 14 residues. Germline V CDR1 and CDR2: SGHTA, FQGNSA. The CDR3 spells CASSLAIGTDTQYF. Written as DNA, the CDR3 is TGTGCCAGCAGCTTAGCGATCGGCACAGATACGCAGTATTTT.

The rearrangement uses TRBV6-6 and TRBJ1-6; 8 bases agree with TRBD1. V lost 7 bases to trimming and J lost 10 bases; unmatched junction nucleotides: 6. Germline V gives CDR1 MNHNY, CDR2 SVGAGI (reference sequence). CDR3 length equals 13 residues. The CDR3 coding sequence is TGTGCCAGCACCGTGGACAGGGACTCACCCCTCCACTTT. Its protein product is CASTVDRDSPLHF.

V is TRBV29-1 and J is TRBJ2-5, with D unresolved. The CDR3 sequence is 10 residues long. The germline CDR1 and CDR2 sequences are SQVTM and ANQGSEA. V shed 6 bases and J shed 5 bases, with 7 bases lying between them. The CDR3 region is CSVARETQYF. The CDR3 DNA reads as TGCAGCGTGGCCCGGGAGACCCAGTACTTC.

This clonotype was found once. The chain uses TRBV20-1 and TRBJ2-7, with a tentative D call TRBD2 (6 bases). V was clipped by 0 bases and J by 7 bases, with 19 bases between them. This CDR3 is built from 15 residues. Germline assignment: CDR1 DFQATT and CDR2 SNEGSKA (reference sequence). The chain's CDR3 is CSARDSAGRVGEQYF. In nucleotides, the CDR3 is TGCAGTGCTAGAGATTCAGCGGGCCGCGTGGGGGAGCAGTACTTC.

J is TRBJ1-5 and V is TRBV7-6, with a tentative D call TRBD1 (5 bases). This CDR3 is 14 amino acids long. Between the trimmed V and J ends, which lost 0 bases and 4 bases, there was a span of 7 bases. The germline CDR1 and CDR2 sequences are SGHVS and FNYEAQ. The CDR3 reads CASSLAEGNQPQHF. CDR3 nucleotide sequence: TGTGCCAGCAGCTTAGCAGAGGGGAATCAGCCCCAGCATTTT.

The chain has TRBV3-1 and TRBJ1-1; TRBD1 aligns across 8 bases. The length of the CDR3 is 15 residues. Germline CDR1 and CDR2: LGHDT and YNNKEL (reference sequence). The J segment lost 3 bases and the V segment lost 5 bases, leaving 8 bases of the junction unmatched. This CDR3 reads CASSKFQGAHTEAFF. DNA for the CDR3: TGTGCCAGCAGCAAGTTTCAGGGGGCGCACACTGAAGCTTTCTTT.

The V call is TRBV19, the J call TRBJ2-2, with 9 nucleotides matching TRBD1. The length of the CDR3 is 16 residues. J was trimmed by 1 base and V by 7 bases; bases with no gene match: 7. The germline gives CDR1 LNHDA, CDR2 SQIVND (reference sequence). For the CDR3, the DNA is TGTGCCAGTACCAAAGGGGACAGGGTGAACACCGGGGAGCTGTTTTTT. Encoded protein: CASTKGDRVNTGELFF.

This rearrangement joins TRBV7-4 to TRBJ2-5; no firm D call. Deletions cut 9 bases from V and 2 bases from J, with 19 bases between. The CDR3 loop spans 15 amino acids. Per germline, CDR1 SGHVT and CDR2 SQSDAQ. Here the CDR3 reads CASNYPLQSQETQYF. DNA for the CDR3: TGTGCCAGTAACTATCCCTTACAGAGTCAAGAGACCCAGTACTTC.

The J gene is TRBJ2-3, the V gene TRBV2, with D possibly matching TRBD1 (5 bases). This CDR3 spans 12 amino acids. Germline V gives CDR1 SNHLY, CDR2 FYNNEI. Trimming left V 7 bases short and J 3 bases short, with 8 bases between. CDR3 sequence: CASNQGTDTQYF. Written as DNA, the CDR3 is TGTGCCAGCAACCAGGGTACAGATACGCAGTATTTT.

The chain carries TRBV6-6 and TRBJ1-2; 7 bases agree with TRBD1. Germline loops: CDR1 MNHNY, CDR2 SVGAGI (reference sequence). CDR3 size: 13 residues. With V trimmed by 2 bases and J by 12 bases, 9 bases remained unmatched. The DNA of the CDR3 is TGTGCCAGCAGTTACAACAGGGGTAACGGAAACACCTTC. Amino acid sequence: CASSYNRGNGNTF.

This chain joins TRBV15 and TRBJ1-3; D gene unclear. The germline V gene encodes CDR1 LNHNV and CDR2 YYDKDF (reference sequence). V lost 0 bases, J lost 1 base, and 7 bases lay in between. This CDR3 has 15 residues. The CDR3 region is CATSRDAGSGNTIYF. The CDR3 DNA reads TGTGCCACCAGCAGAGACGCGGGGTCTGGAAACACCATATATTTT.

The rearrangement links TRBV7-9 to TRBJ2-3; D unresolved. The length of the CDR3 is 15 residues. Germline lookup yields CDR1 SEHNR and CDR2 FQNEAQ (reference sequence). The V end lost 3 bases, the J end lost 3 bases, and 13 bases lay between the germline ends. CDR3 in DNA: TGTGCCAGCAGCTTGCAGCCAACGCGGACAGATACGCAGTATTTT. This encodes CASSLQPTRTDTQYF. Full variable domain (missing parts from reference TRBV7-9 and TRBJ2-3): DTGVSQNPRHKITKRGQNVTFRCDPISEHNRLYWYRQTLGQGPEFLTYFQNEAQLEKSRLLSDRFSAERPKGSFSTLEIQRTEQGDSAMYLCASSLQPTRTDTQYFGPGTRLTVL.

This clonotype occurred a few times. The DNA for the CDR3 is TGCAGCGTTGACCCCTCTGGGGCCAACGTCCTGACTTTC. Translation gives CSVDPSGANVLTF. The V gene is TRBV29-1, the J gene TRBJ2-6; D is unclear. The CDR3 covers 13 residues. The V gene lost 3 bases and the J gene lost 0 bases, with 3 bases spanning the gap. Germline loops: CDR1 SQVTM, CDR2 ANQGSEA.